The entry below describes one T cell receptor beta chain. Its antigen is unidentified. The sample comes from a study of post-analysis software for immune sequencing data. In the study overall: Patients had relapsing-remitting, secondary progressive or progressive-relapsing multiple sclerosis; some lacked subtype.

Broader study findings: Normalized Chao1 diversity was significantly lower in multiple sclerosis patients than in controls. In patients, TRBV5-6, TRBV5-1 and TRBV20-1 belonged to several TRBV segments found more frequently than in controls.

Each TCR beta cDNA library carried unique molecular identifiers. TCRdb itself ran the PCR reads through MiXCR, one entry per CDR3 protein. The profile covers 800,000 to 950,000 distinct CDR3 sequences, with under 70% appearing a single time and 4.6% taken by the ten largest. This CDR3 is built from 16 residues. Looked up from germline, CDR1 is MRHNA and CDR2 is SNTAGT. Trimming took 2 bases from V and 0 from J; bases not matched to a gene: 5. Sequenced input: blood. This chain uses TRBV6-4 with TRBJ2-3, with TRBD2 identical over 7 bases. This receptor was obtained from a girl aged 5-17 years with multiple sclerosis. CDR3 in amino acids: CASSDRASGSTDTQYF. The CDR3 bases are TGTGCCAGCAGTGACAGGGCTAGCGGCAGCACAGATACGCAGTATTTT.